The 28 T cell receptor beta chains presented below share a single source sample, sequenced in a study of memory CD4+ T cells and cytomegalovirus serostatus. Single viable CD3+CD4+CD8-CD45RO+ cells were sorted as the memory CD4+ T cells. Generated by immunoSEQ multiplex PCR, the TCRdb table keeps only in-frame clones and is missing some. The sample includes around 41,000 clones, 76% of them seen just once. The sample was memory CD4+ T cells from blood. These receptors all stem from an adult in good health and CMV-seronegative.

The CDR3 sequence is CASSLAFATDTQYF. CDR3 bases: TGCGCCAGCAGCTTGGCCTTTGCCACAGATACGCAGTATTTT. This chain joins TRBV5-1 and TRBJ2-3; D unclear. The germline V gene encodes CDR1 SGHRS and CDR2 YFSETQ. Trimming removed 0 bases at V and 2 bases at J, with 7 bases between. The CDR3 spans 14 residues.

The chain carries TRBV6-6 and TRBJ2-3, with D perhaps TRBD1 (5 bases). Germline CDR1 MNHNY, CDR2 SVGAGI (reference sequence). Trimming removed 3 bases at V and 3 bases at J, with 13 bases between. CDR3 length equals 15 residues. CDR3 residues: CASSYPARATDTQYF. The CDR3, as DNA: TGTGCCAGCAGTTATCCCGCCAGGGCGACAGATACGCAGTATTTT.

The CDR3 DNA sequence: TGTGCCAGCACTCCTAGACTATCTTCCTACGAGCAGTACTTC. Residues: CASTPRLSSYEQYF. This chain links TRBV5-6 with TRBJ2-7; tentative D call: TRBD2 (5 bases). V was trimmed by 6 bases and J by 1 base, leaving 14 bases between them. The length of the CDR3 is 14 residues. Germline loops: CDR1 SGHDT, CDR2 YYEEEE.

The chain couples TRBV18 to TRBJ2-4; 13 nucleotides align to TRBD2. CDR1 is KGHSH, CDR2 LQKENI, per germline. The V segment lost 3 bases and the J segment 8 bases; nucleotides outside the gene matches: 10. The CDR3 contains 17 residues. This chain's CDR3 is CASSPGLAGASGDIQYF. The CDR3 bases are TGTGCCAGCTCACCCGGACTAGCGGGAGCCAGCGGGGACATTCAGTACTTC.

The chain links TRBV7-2 to TRBJ1-1; D may be TRBD1 (5 bases). The CDR3 consists of 13 residues. Trimming removed 6 bases at V and 5 bases at J, with 13 bases between. The germline gives CDR1 SGHTA, CDR2 FQGNSA. CDR3 sequence reads: CASSMGLRTEAFF. Written as DNA, the CDR3 is TGTGCCAGCAGTATGGGGCTGAGGACTGAAGCTTTCTTT.

This clone was recorded only once. This rearrangement joins TRBV7-9 to TRBJ2-5; D gene unclear. The CDR3 runs 15 residues. From germline, CDR1 is SEHNR and CDR2 FQNEAQ (reference sequence). V lost 1 base and J lost 0, with 9 bases in between. CDR3 protein: CASSLVRDYQETQYF. The CDR3 coding sequence is TGTGCCAGCAGCTTAGTAAGAGACTACCAAGAGACCCAGTACTTC.

The CDR3 region has the DNA TGCGCCAGCAGCCAAGATCTGGTAAGCTCCTACAATGAGCAGTTCTTC. It codes for CASSQDLVSSYNEQFF. V usage is TRBV4-3 and J usage is TRBJ2-1; D call uncertain. V was clipped by 0 bases and J by 0 bases, with 9 bases between them. CDR3 size: 16 residues. Germline CDR1 is LGHNA and CDR2 is YSLEER.

The chain recombines TRBV4-1 with TRBJ1-5, with D possibly matching TRBD1 (6 bases). From germline, CDR1 is MGHRA and CDR2 YSYEKL. The CDR3 contains 15 residues. V lost 1 base to trimming and J lost 7 bases, with 14 bases between them. CDR3 residues: CASSQAVGGRQPQHF. CDR3 coding DNA: TGCGCCAGCAGCCAAGCGGTCGGGGGCAGGCAGCCCCAGCATTTT.

The rearrangement uses TRBV29-1 and TRBJ2-3, with TRBD2 matching 9 bases. Germline V gene sequence: CDR1 SQVTM, CDR2 ANQGSEA. V trimming: 5 bases; J trimming: 7 bases; junction bases outside the gene matches: 7. The CDR3 totals 13 residues. In DNA, the CDR3 is TGCAGCGTTTCGACTAGCGGTTTGAATACGCAGTATTTT. Translated: CSVSTSGLNTQYF.

This chain links TRBV5-8 with TRBJ2-1; TRBD2 aligns across 10 bases. From germline, CDR1 is SGHTS and CDR2 YDEGEE. The CDR3 contains 15 residues. With V trimmed by 2 bases and J by 3 bases, 2 bases remained unmatched. CDR3 sequence: CASSLWTSGYNEQFF. CDR3 DNA: TGTGCCAGCAGCTTATGGACTAGCGGCTACAATGAGCAGTTCTTC.

By proportion, this clone is medium-sized. The V call is TRBV4-3, the J call TRBJ1-4; D ambiguous. Per germline, CDR1 LGHNA and CDR2 YSLEER. Trimming cost V 1 base and J 8 bases, with 11 bases left between them. The CDR3 is 14 residues long. This CDR3 is CASSQGLNSEKLFF. The CDR3 DNA follows: TGCGCCAGCAGCCAAGGGCTCAATTCGGAAAAACTGTTTTTT.

V and J are TRBV2 and TRBJ2-1; maybe TRBD1 (5 bases). The CDR3 extends over 13 amino acids. The germline V gene has CDR1 SNHLY and CDR2 FYNNEI. The V end lost 4 bases, the J end lost 6 bases, and 10 bases lay between the germline ends. The CDR3 loop is CASSGQSFNEQFF. CDR3 nucleotides: TGTGCCAGCAGTGGACAGTCGTTCAATGAGCAGTTCTTC.

This clone appeared once. The CDR3 protein is CASSGSRGRYEQYF. The CDR3, as DNA: TGTGCCAGTAGTGGTAGCAGGGGGCGGTACGAGCAGTACTTC. The V gene is TRBV19, the J gene TRBJ2-7; 8 positions match TRBD1. The germline CDR1 and CDR2 sequences are LNHDA and SQIVND (reference sequence). The CDR3 runs 14 residues. V shed 5 bases and J 4 bases; nucleotides not matched to a gene: 7.

V and J are TRBV4-2 and TRBJ2-7, with D perhaps assigned TRBD1 or TRBD2 (5 bases each). Trimming took off 0 bases at V and 2 bases at J, with 8 bases between the two ends. Germline lookup yields CDR1 LGHNA and CDR2 YNFKEQ. The CDR3 consists of 14 residues. CDR3 sequence reads: CASSQDLGPYEQYF. Here the CDR3 DNA reads TGTGCCAGCAGCCAAGATCTGGGACCCTACGAGCAGTACTTC.

This clone was detected a few times. The chain uses TRBV9 and TRBJ2-1; a possible D gene is TRBD2 (6 bases). Germline values: CDR1 SGDLS, CDR2 YYNGEE. Between the trimmed V and J ends, which lost 4 bases and 0 bases, there was a span of 11 bases. There are 15 residues in the CDR3. The CDR3 DNA follows: TGTGCCAGCAGCCGAGGAGGGCGCTCCTACAATGAGCAGTTCTTC. It translates to CASSRGGRSYNEQFF.

The chain recombines TRBV4-3 with TRBJ1-2; TRBD1 aligns across 7 bases. Germline values: CDR1 LGHNA, CDR2 YSLEER. The CDR3 consists of 14 residues. V shed 1 base and J 7 bases; nucleotides not matched to a gene: 6. The CDR3: CASSQVDREFGYTF. The CDR3 coding sequence is TGCGCCAGCAGCCAAGTTGACAGGGAGTTTGGCTACACCTTC.

As to this clone: One end of the junction is discordant with germline, which a read error may explain. The chain uses TRBV2 and TRBJ2-7; the D gene is possibly TRBD1 (5 bases). Germline V gene lookup returns CDR1 SNHLY and CDR2 FYNNEI. The CDR3 is made up of 13 amino acids. CDR3 loop: CASSEDRTYEQYF. The CDR3 DNA sequence: TGTGCCAGCAGCGAAGACAGAACTTACGAGCAGTACTTC. The full variable domain, with the rest looked up from reference TRBV2 and TRBJ2-7, is EPEVTQTPSHQVTQMGQEVILRCVPISNHLYFYWYRQILGQKVEFLVSFYNNEISEKSEIFDDQFSVERPDGSNFTLKIRSTKLEDSAMYFCASSEDRTYEQYFGPGTRLTVT.

The rearrangement joins TRBV5-1 to TRBJ1-4; no firm D call. This CDR3 is built from 14 residues. From germline, CDR1 is SGHRS and CDR2 YFSETQ. The V and J ends lost 2 bases and 6 bases respectively, with 11 bases between them. The CDR3, as DNA: TGCGCCAGCAGCTTCGACCAGGCGCATGAAAAACTGTTTTTT. This codes for CASSFDQAHEKLFF.

The chain recombines TRBV7-2 with TRBJ2-5; 7 nucleotides match TRBD1. Germline V gene data show CDR1 as SGHTA and CDR2 as FQGNSA. J lost 2 bases, V lost 1 base, and 4 bases had no gene match. This CDR3 is built from 15 residues. CDR3: CASSLGSRGQETQYF. The CDR3 DNA reads TGTGCCAGCAGCTTAGGGTCCAGGGGGCAAGAGACCCAGTACTTC.

The chain has TRBV28 and TRBJ1-5; 7 nucleotides line up with TRBD1. Per germline, CDR1 MDHEN and CDR2 SYDVKM. The CDR3 extends over 15 amino acids. V lost 6 bases and J lost 3; bases outside the gene matches: 8. CDR3 DNA: TGTGCCAGCAGGCCCTGGCAGGGGGACAATCAGCCCCAGCATTTT. Protein product: CASRPWQGDNQPQHF.

The chain carries TRBV27 and TRBJ2-2; TRBD2 is a possible D gene (6 bases). CDR3 length: 16 amino acids. CDR1 is MNHEY, CDR2 SMNVEV, per germline (reference sequence). Trimming shortened V by 5 bases and J by 1 base, and 14 bases separated the two germline ends. CDR3 region: CASSRSGAQNTGELFF. The CDR3 nucleotides read TGTGCCAGCAGTCGTAGCGGAGCTCAGAACACCGGGGAGCTGTTTTTT.

This chain uses TRBV5-1 with TRBJ1-1; no clear D gene. Germline-derived CDR1 and CDR2 are SGHRS and YFSETQ. This CDR3 spans 15 amino acids. Trimming left V 0 bases short and J 3 bases short, with 12 bases between. The CDR3: CASSLVSPGDTEAFF. Written as DNA, the CDR3 is TGCGCCAGCAGCTTGGTTAGCCCCGGGGACACTGAAGCTTTCTTT.

This chain joins TRBV4-1 and TRBJ2-5; D gene unclear. V shed 0 bases and J shed 6 bases, with 14 bases lying between them. The germline V gene has CDR1 MGHRA and CDR2 YSYEKL. The CDR3 loop spans 15 amino acids. CDR3 sequence (DNA): TGCGCCAGCAGCCAAGAACTGATTGAACTAAAGACCCAGTACTTC. The encoded protein is CASSQELIELKTQYF.

V usage is TRBV29-1 and J usage is TRBJ2-5; no clear D. The CDR3 spans 14 residues. The V and J ends lost 1 base and 5 bases respectively, with 14 bases between them. Germline V lookup: CDR1 SQVTM, CDR2 ANQGSEA. The CDR3 sequence: CSVEVPQVEETQYF. The CDR3 nucleotides are TGCAGCGTTGAAGTCCCTCAGGTGGAGGAGACCCAGTACTTC. Full variable domain (outside the CDR3, taken from reference TRBV29-1 and TRBJ2-5): SAVISQKPSRDICQRGTSLTIQCQVDSQVTMMFWYRQQPGQSLTLIATANQGSEATYESGFVIDKFPISRPNLTFSTLTVSNMSPEDSSIYLCSVEVPQVEETQYFGPGTRLLVL.

The chain employs TRBV7-9 and TRBJ2-3; D uncertain. Trimming pared 2 bases from V and 4 bases from J, leaving 4 bases between. Germline V gene sequence: CDR1 SEHNR, CDR2 FQNEAQ (reference sequence). CDR3 length equals 12 residues. The DNA for the CDR3 is TGTGCCAGCAGCTTATTATCAGATACGCAGTATTTT. Translation gives CASSLLSDTQYF.

This clone appeared a few times. This sequence joins TRBV15 and TRBJ2-7; maybe TRBD2 (6 bases). From germline, CDR1 is LNHNV and CDR2 YYDKDF (reference sequence). The ends were cut back, 1 base at V and 2 bases at J, with 12 bases in the middle. The CDR3 loop spans 15 amino acids. This CDR3 is CATSRAPPGAYEQYF. The CDR3 nucleotides are TGTGCCACCAGCAGAGCTCCGCCGGGAGCCTACGAGCAGTACTTC.

The table lists this clone with a few counts. The chain combines TRBV25-1 with TRBJ1-1; D may be TRBD1 (6 bases). V was shortened by 2 bases and J by 1 base, with 8 bases between the two germline ends. Germline assignment: CDR1 MGHDK and CDR2 SYGVNS. The CDR3 is made up of 14 amino acids. The CDR3 spells CASSEDRQNTEAFF. Written as DNA, the CDR3 is TGTGCCAGCAGTGAAGACAGGCAGAACACTGAAGCTTTCTTT.

The chain links TRBV18 to TRBJ2-3; TRBD2 agrees at 7 bases. V lost 8 bases and J lost 4; bases outside the gene matches: 3. From germline, CDR1 is KGHSH and CDR2 LQKENI. CDR3 size: 12 residues. This CDR3 reads CASREEADTQYF. CDR3 sequence (DNA): TGTGCCAGCCGGGAGGAGGCAGATACGCAGTATTTT.